This T cell receptor beta chain appears in the sequencing data of a study of T cell responses to AZD1222 COVID-19 vaccine. Overall study findings and caveats: Once two AZD1222 doses were given, Spike-specific TCR breadth and depth went up. The donor cohort was predominantly white British with a female majority, and clonal diversity may have been underestimated. Nearly half of spike-specific TCRs reportedly target variant regions that are unmutated in the B.1.351 and B.1.1.7 variants.

Sequencing was performed with immunoSEQ multiplex PCR; in TCRdb, only in-frame clones are kept and a portion is missing. The sample consists of over 150,000 clones, 70% to 90% of them appearing once. Concerning this clone: The antigen is unknown.

Trimming left V 8 bases short and J 4 bases short, with 6 bases between. Germline lookup yields CDR1 LGHNT and CDR2 FRNRAP. CDR3 length: 10 amino acids. The chain employs TRBV12-5 and TRBJ2-7; no reliable D call. This TCR derives from an adult who received the AZD1222 COVID-19 vaccine. The sequencing used peripheral blood, collected 28 days after the second AZD1222 dose. The CDR3 spells CASPAYEQYF. As DNA, the CDR3 is TGTGCTAGTCCCGCTTACGAGCAGTACTTC.